This is a list of T cell receptor beta chains from one sample in a study of lymphopenia after photon versus proton radiotherapy. Repertoires were generated with immunoSEQ multiplex PCR, while TCRdb's copy carries only in-frame clones and drops some. Here the sample spans more than 25,000 clones, around nine tenths being singletons. The sequenced sample was peripheral blood, obtained from a patient treated with proton-based radiotherapy. Receptor source: an older woman with cholangiocarcinoma. Some clones in this sample may be carry-over from other donors' samples. The CDR3 runs from the conserved cysteine through the conserved F or W. The order of the fields is V gene, J gene, CDR3 protein.

>TRBV11-2|TRBJ1-1
CASSLVRTGYTEAFF
>TRBV5-1|TRBJ1-6
CASSIRNSPLHF
>TRBV7-9|TRBJ1-2
CASSLLGDGYTF
>TRBV5-1|TRBJ2-3
CASSLGTSVRDTQYF
>TRBV11-1|TRBJ2-3
CASSFWEGTSTDTQYF
>TRBV19|TRBJ1-4
CASSSLGATNEKLFF
>TRBV7-2|TRBJ1-2
CASSLNPNYGYTF
>TRBV6-5|TRBJ2-7
CASTLTSGPYEQYF
>TRBV30|TRBJ1-4
CAWSRKGEKLFF
>TRBV18|TRBJ2-5
CASSPGETQYF
>TRBV6-5|TRBJ2-7
CASSYTGSSYEQYF
>TRBV7-6|TRBJ2-7
CASSQAGFEQYF
>TRBV11-2|TRBJ2-2
CASSLGLTGELFF
>TRBV30|TRBJ2-1
CAWSELPGPEQFF
>TRBV6-5|TRBJ2-4
CASSYSRAGIWNIQYF
>TRBV7-2|TRBJ2-1
CASSLVGTSSSYNEQFF
>TRBV28|TRBJ2-7
CASSLGGRGEQYF
>TRBV7-2|TRBJ2-7
CASSPPRDEQYF
>TRBV25-1|TRBJ2-7
CASSARRVEQYF
>TRBV27|TRBJ2-1
CAGSFRTVQFF
>TRBV19|TRBJ1-5
CASSINEAGAVGRSNQPQHF
>TRBV7-2|TRBJ2-4
CASSSLTLGKNIQYF
>TRBV19|TRBJ2-7
CASSRGEQYF
>TRBV7-8|TRBJ1-1
CASSLQTYTEAFF
>TRBV11-2|TRBJ2-5
CATQQEGTQYF
>TRBV7-2|TRBJ2-3
CASSFRLGPTDTQYF
>TRBV5-1|TRBJ1-5
CASSHGGSNQPQHF
>TRBV1|TRBJ2-7
CTSSQVPAGGASEQYF
>TRBV2|TRBJ2-1
CASSDEVAGGSDEQFF
>TRBV2|TRBJ1-4
CASSGYRSGDEKLFF
>TRBV6-5|TRBJ2-5
CASKVGTGPEETQYF
>TRBV18|TRBJ2-7
CASSPQSPIYEQYF
>TRBV2|TRBJ1-2
CVSSGGPSRGYTF
>TRBV4-3|TRBJ1-2
CASSQDGTDYGYTF
>TRBV6-5|TRBJ1-6
CASTRGGTYNSPLHF
>TRBV5-1|TRBJ1-1
CASSLVVPNTEAFF
>TRBV9|TRBJ2-2
CASSGLAGAGELFF
>TRBV4-3|TRBJ2-1
CASSTLGHNEQFF
>TRBV7-9|TRBJ2-3
CASSLASFGQTASTDTQYF
>TRBV2|TRBJ2-1
CASRGFGNEQFF
>TRBV11-2|TRBJ2-3
CASSLVSGSSTDTQYF
>TRBV19|TRBJ1-2
CATSLGGYGYTF
>TRBV7-9|TRBJ1-1
CASSLGQGGDTEAFF
>TRBV5-1|TRBJ2-3
CASSLGGIGDTQYF
>TRBV7-9|TRBJ1-5
CASSGMENNQPQHF
>TRBV6-5|TRBJ1-3
CASLGTASGNTIYF
>TRBV11-2|TRBJ1-5
CASSLSSTGGVPQHF
>TRBV9|TRBJ1-1
CASSASWGESTEAFF
>TRBV6-1|TRBJ1-4
CASSEAGMIEKLFF
>TRBV27|TRBJ1-2
CASSLRQGLYAYTF
>TRBV7-9|TRBJ2-5
CASSLLKGETQYF
>TRBV5-6|TRBJ2-3
CASSASGTASTDTQYF
>TRBV6-6|TRBJ2-2
CASRRGGAGELFF